These 29 T cell receptor beta chains were sequenced from one sample in a study of CD8+CD57+ T cells in acquired aplastic anemia. For CDR3 and TCR beta VDJ profiling, genomic DNA was the template used. MiXCR, run by TCRdb on the reads, gives a single entry per CDR3 protein. The table shows 150,000 to 200,000 distinct CDR3 sequences, with under 70% occurring only once. Sequencing used sorted CD4+, CD8+, or CD8+CD57+ T cells (not recorded which) from PBMCs. These receptors were obtained from a human donor with severe aplastic anemia or a healthy control (not recorded which).

This clonotype turned up a few times. The chain is built from TRBV5-1 and TRBJ2-1; tentative D call: TRBD1 (6 bases). The CDR3 consists of 14 residues. Germline V lookup: CDR1 SGHRS, CDR2 YFSETQ. The V end was cut by 2 bases, the J end by 5 bases, with 11 bases between. The CDR3 loop reads CASSLGQPDNEQFF. In nucleotides, the CDR3 is TGCGCCAGCAGCTTAGGACAGCCTGACAATGAGCAGTTCTTC.

As for this clonotype: Likely a read error: the CDR3 ends without its conserved phenylalanine or tryptophan. It is unclear where the CDR3 begins or ends on the DNA, so no DNA is shown, and the CDR3 is as TCRdb lists it. This chain uses TRBV12-3 or TRBV12-4 with TRBJ2-5. Counting both end residues, the CDR3 totals 11 amino acids. The CDR3 is CASSLFSTANT.

The rearrangement uses TRBV16 and TRBJ2-1, with D perhaps TRBD1 or TRBD2 (5 bases each). This CDR3 is built from 14 residues. The V and J ends lost 1 base and 8 bases respectively, with 12 bases between them. Germline V gives CDR1 KGHSY, CDR2 FQNENV. The CDR3 region has the DNA TGTGCCAGCAGCCAATTCTCAGGGCGGGATGAGCAGTTCTTC. This codes for CASSQFSGRDEQFF.

The chain uses TRBV20-1 and TRBJ2-5, with 9 bases fitting TRBD2. The CDR3 is 14 amino acids. Germline V lookup: CDR1 DFQATT, CDR2 SNEGSKA (reference sequence). With V trimmed by 3 bases and J by 4 bases, 6 bases remained unmatched. The DNA for the CDR3 is TGCAGTGCTAGTACCCTAGCGGGACGAGAGACCCAGTACTTC. Translation: CSASTLAGRETQYF.

This clonotype was observed many times. The chain uses TRBV7-9 and TRBJ1-1; D remains unclear. Germline values: CDR1 SEHNR, CDR2 FQNEAQ (reference sequence). Deletions cut 7 bases from V and 0 bases from J, with 6 bases between. The CDR3 runs 12 residues. The CDR3 sequence: CASKGLNTEAFF. DNA for the CDR3: TGTGCCAGCAAGGGTCTGAACACTGAAGCTTTCTTT. Using reference TRBV7-9 and TRBJ1-1 for the parts outside the CDR3, the full variable domain is DTGVSQNPRHKITKRGQNVTFRCDPISEHNRLYWYRQTLGQGPEFLTYFQNEAQLEKSRLLSDRFSAERPKGSFSTLEIQRTEQGDSAMYLCASKGLNTEAFFGQGTRLTVV.

V gene TRBV5-5 combines with J gene TRBJ2-3; 8 bases are shared with TRBD2. V lost 2 bases, J lost 5 bases, and 7 bases stayed unmatched. Germline values: CDR1 SGHKS, CDR2 YYEKEE (reference sequence). The CDR3 covers 15 residues. This chain's CDR3 is CASSFDGRALDTQYF. The DNA of the CDR3 is TGTGCCAGCAGCTTCGACGGGAGGGCCTTAGATACGCAGTATTTT.

This chain connects TRBV12-5 to TRBJ2-7; D unclear. Per the germline V gene, CDR1 is LGHNT and CDR2 is FRNRAP. The CDR3 is made up of 15 amino acids. Trimming removed 2 bases at V and 1 base at J, with 12 bases between. The CDR3 loop reads CASGLPTLGSYEQYF. In DNA form, the CDR3 reads TGTGCTAGTGGTTTGCCGACCCTAGGTTCCTACGAGCAGTACTTC.

The chain couples TRBV24-1 to TRBJ2-3, with TRBD1 identical over 9 bases. Germline CDR1 and CDR2: KGHDR and SFDVKD. The CDR3 length is 16 residues. V was pared by 4 bases and J by 5 bases, with 9 bases of the junction left unmatched. The CDR3 loop reads CATSDYGTGSGDTQYF. In DNA form, the CDR3 reads TGTGCCACCAGTGACTATGGGACAGGGAGTGGAGATACGCAGTATTTT.

J is TRBJ2-7 and V is TRBV29-1, with D unresolved. The germline CDR1 and CDR2 sequences are SQVTM and ANQGSEA. V lost 4 bases and J 2 bases, leaving 12 bases between the germline ends. This CDR3 has 13 amino acids. CDR3 in amino acids: CSVGKASTYEQYF. The DNA for the CDR3 is TGCAGCGTTGGCAAGGCCTCCACCTACGAGCAGTACTTC.

At least ten counts were recorded for this clonotype. The chain has TRBV19 and TRBJ1-1, with D hard to call. CDR1 LNHDA and CDR2 SQIVND come from the germline V gene (reference sequence). Trimming shortened V by 6 bases and J by 2 bases, and 13 bases separated the two germline ends. This CDR3 comprises 14 residues. The CDR3: CASRSRTANTEAFF. Written as DNA, the CDR3 is TGTGCCAGTAGATCCAGGACCGCCAACACTGAAGCTTTCTTT.

This clonotype appeared many times. The chain is built from TRBV5-8 and TRBJ2-1; TRBD2 matches 8 bases. Germline V gene data show CDR1 as SGHTS and CDR2 as YDEGEE. CDR3 length: 15 residues. With 4 bases clipped from V and 10 bases from J, the junction kept 13 bases outside the gene matches. Written as DNA, the CDR3 is TGTGCCAGCAGCCCCCTGGTACAAGCGGGGGACGAGCAGTTCTTC. Translated: CASSPLVQAGDEQFF. The variable domain in full, completed from reference TRBV5-8 and TRBJ2-1, reads EAGVTQSPTHLIKTRGQQATLRCSPISGHTSVYWYQQALGLGLQFLLWYDEGEERNRGNFPPRFSGRQFPNYSSELNVNALELEDSALYLCASSPLVQAGDEQFFGPGTRLTVL.

The chain couples TRBV19 to TRBJ1-6, with D uncertain. Germline V CDR1 and CDR2: LNHDA, SQIVND (reference sequence). The CDR3 loop spans 12 amino acids. V lost 1 base and J lost 8, with 3 bases in between. Here the CDR3 reads CASSIADSPLHF. CDR3 coding DNA: TGTGCCAGTAGTATAGCGGATTCACCCCTCCACTTT.

V is TRBV5-4 and J is TRBJ1-1; a weak D match, TRBD1 (5 bases). The germline gives CDR1 SGHNT, CDR2 YYREEE (reference sequence). This CDR3 contains 13 residues. Trimming removed 0 bases at V and 7 bases at J, with 10 bases between. The CDR3 loop is CASSLAGTVEAFF. CDR3 nucleotide sequence: TGTGCCAGCAGCTTGGCAGGGACGGTTGAAGCTTTCTTT.

This clonotype was observed at least ten times. The V gene is TRBV29-1, the J gene TRBJ2-4, with TRBD1 identical over 7 bases. In germline, CDR1 is SQVTM, CDR2 ANQGSEA. The CDR3 is 15 residues long. Trimming at V came to 5 bases and at J to 1 base, leaving 8 bases not matched to a gene. This chain's CDR3 is CSVLRQGPAKNIQYF. The CDR3 DNA is TGCAGCGTTCTTCGACAGGGACCGGCCAAAAACATTCAGTACTTC.

In its sample, this clonotype was seen many times. V gene TRBV7-6 combines with J gene TRBJ2-2; D could derive from TRBD1 or TRBD2 (5 bases each). CDR3 length equals 13 residues. CDR1 is SGHVS, CDR2 FNYEAQ, per germline. V was trimmed by 4 bases and J by 6 bases, leaving 9 bases between them. CDR3 nucleotides: TGTGCCAGCAGCTACGGGGCCGCCGGGGAGCTGTTTTTT. It encodes CASSYGAAGELFF.

The rearrangement links TRBV7-9 to TRBJ2-2, with 9 bases that match TRBD2. The germline CDR1 and CDR2 sequences are SEHNR and FQNEAQ (reference sequence). The CDR3 is 14 amino acids. Trimming cost V 6 bases and J 6 bases; bases outside gene matches: 5. This CDR3 reads CASSPSGAAGELFF. CDR3 coding DNA: TGTGCCAGCAGTCCTAGCGGGGCGGCCGGGGAGCTGTTTTTT.

This clonotype occurred many times. The V and J genes are TRBV19 and TRBJ1-2; perhaps TRBD1 as D (5 bases). Germline V gene sequence: CDR1 LNHDA, CDR2 SQIVND (reference sequence). Trimming cost V 4 bases and J 3 bases, with 9 bases left between them. The length of the CDR3 is 13 residues. CDR3 nucleotides: TGTGCCAGTAGTACCGGGACCTACTATGGCTACACCTTC. This gives the protein CASSTGTYYGYTF.

The sample holds a few counts of this clonotype. This rearrangement joins TRBV7-8 to TRBJ1-1; D possibly corresponds to TRBD1 (6 bases). V dropped 5 bases and J dropped 1 base, with 14 bases sitting between them. The CDR3 loop spans 15 amino acids. Per germline, CDR1 SGHVS and CDR2 FQNEAQ. This CDR3 reads CASSPNGGPNTEAFF. The DNA of the CDR3 is TGTGCCAGCAGCCCCAACGGGGGGCCGAACACTGAAGCTTTCTTT.

In its sample, this clonotype was seen a few times. The chain is built from TRBV11-2 and TRBJ2-7; either TRBD1 or TRBD2 may fit D (6 bases each). Germline loops: CDR1 SGHAT, CDR2 FQNNGV. The CDR3 is 14 amino acids. Trimming removed 3 bases at V and 4 bases at J, with 13 bases between. The CDR3 nucleotides read TGTGCCAGCAGCTTTGCTGCGGGGACATACGAGCAGTACTTC. Translating it yields CASSFAAGTYEQYF.

The rearrangement joins TRBV20-1 to TRBJ2-7, with D possibly matching TRBD1 (5 bases). The CDR3 covers 12 residues. Germline values: CDR1 DFQATT, CDR2 SNEGSKA (reference sequence). V lost 3 bases and J lost 6, with 12 bases in between. This chain's CDR3 is CSASDAGPEQYF. The CDR3 coding sequence is TGCAGTGCTAGTGATGCAGGGCCCGAGCAGTACTTC.

The rearrangement links TRBV5-5 to TRBJ1-1; D possibly corresponds to TRBD1 (5 bases). CDR1 is SGHKS, CDR2 YYEKEE, per germline (reference sequence). With 5 bases removed from V and 1 base from J, the gap between germline ends came to 12 bases. This CDR3 region has 14 residues. CDR3 in amino acids: CASSLGAPNTEAFF. The CDR3 region has the DNA TGTGCCAGCAGTTTAGGGGCACCGAACACTGAAGCTTTCTTT.

This clonotype was counted many times. V and J are TRBV7-6 and TRBJ2-5; no clear D gene. Deletions cut 4 bases from V and 4 bases from J, with 7 bases between. Germline V CDR1 and CDR2: SGHVS, FNYEAQ. CDR3 size: 12 residues. CDR3 nucleotides: TGTGCCAGCAGCTCCCTCCGAGAGACCCAGTACTTC. This translates into CASSSLRETQYF. The full variable domain, with the rest looked up from reference TRBV7-6 and TRBJ2-5, is GAGVSQSPRYKVTKRGQDVALRCDPISGHVSLYWYRQALGQGPEFLTYFNYEAQQDKSGLPNDRFSAERPEGSISTLTIQRTEQRDSAMYRCASSSLRETQYFGPGTRLLVL.

The chain couples TRBV19 to TRBJ2-7; TRBD1 might be the D (7 bases). CDR1 and CDR2 from the germline V gene are LNHDA and SQIVND (reference sequence). Trimming removed 4 bases at V and 7 bases at J, with 20 bases between. The CDR3 runs to 15 residues. The CDR3 region is CASSTAGQLPWEQYF. The CDR3 region has the DNA TGTGCCAGTAGTACTGCGGGACAGCTACCTTGGGAGCAGTACTTC.

The genes are TRBV6-1 and TRBJ2-2; no clear D. Trimming removed 5 bases at V and 4 bases at J, with 8 bases between. The CDR3 runs 13 residues. Germline assignment: CDR1 MNHNS and CDR2 SASEGT. The CDR3 protein is CASSTTLTGELFF. The CDR3 bases are TGTGCCAGCAGTACTACGCTCACCGGGGAGCTGTTTTTT.

Comment on this clonotype: No DNA is shown, since the ends of the CDR3 on it are uncertain; the CDR3 is the one TCRdb lists. This chain joins TRBV15 and TRBJ2-1; the D call of TRBD1 is as the table states it, not checked on the DNA. In germline, CDR1 is LNHNV, CDR2 YYDKDF (reference sequence). Both ends counted, the CDR3 spans 24 residues. The CDR3 reads CATSSQTSVYFCAIRTGEHNEQFF.

Points on this clonotype: A read error is possible here, since a much larger clone lies one base away. The V call is TRBV6-5, the J call TRBJ2-7; D is possibly TRBD2 (6 bases). This CDR3 is 11 amino acids long. CDR1 and CDR2 from the germline V gene are MNHEY and SVGAGI. Deletions cut 10 bases from V and 9 bases from J, with 16 bases between. CDR3 nucleotide sequence: TGTGCCACCCTCGGGGGTCTCGGGCAGTACTTC. Translation: CATLGGLGQYF.

V usage is TRBV9 and J usage is TRBJ2-7, with D unresolved. Per germline, CDR1 SGDLS and CDR2 YYNGEE. The germline V and J ends were trimmed by 0 bases and 0 bases, with 7 bases remaining between them. This CDR3 region has 14 residues. The CDR3 here is CASSVGRSSYEQYF. CDR3 DNA: TGTGCCAGCAGCGTAGGACGGTCCTCCTACGAGCAGTACTTC.

The chain has TRBV11-3 and TRBJ2-7; D possibly corresponds to TRBD1 (5 bases). Germline V lookup: CDR1 SGHNT, CDR2 YENEEA. CDR3 size: 13 residues. The V end was cut by 5 bases, the J end by 6 bases, with 14 bases between. In nucleotides, the CDR3 is TGTGCCAGCAGCGAAAACACAGGTGGCGAGCAGTACTTC. It yields the protein CASSENTGGEQYF.

The CDR3 region is CASSLGGRSTDTQYF. CDR3 sequence (DNA): TGTGCCAGCAGCTTAGGTGGGCGAAGCACAGATACGCAGTATTTT. The chain carries TRBV7-3 and TRBJ2-3, with D unclear. The CDR3 length is 15 residues. CDR1 and CDR2 from the germline V gene are SGHTA and FQGTGA. Trimming took 2 bases from V and 0 from J, leaving 9 bases between them. Complete variable domain (other parts from reference TRBV7-3 and TRBJ2-3): GAGVSQTPSNKVTEKGKYVELRCDPISGHTALYWYRQSLGQGPEFLIYFQGTGAADDSGLPNDRFFAVRPEGSVSTLKIQRTERGDSAVYLCASSLGGRSTDTQYFGPGTRLTVL.